Listed below are T cell receptor beta chains from one sample, sequenced in a study of cytomegalovirus exposure and HLA in healthy donors. The protocol was immunoSEQ multiplex PCR, while the TCRdb copy is restricted to in-frame clones and leaves out a portion. The sample has more than 200,000 clones, nearly 80% seen once. Sequenced sample: PBMCs. The receptor source for this set is a man younger than 35 in good health and CMV-seronegative. Both conserved end residues are part of each CDR3. Fields, in order: clone size, V gene, J gene, D gene, CDR3 DNA, CDR3 protein. A D gene is named only where the DNA matches it firmly. Rows may omit the clone size; those that give it use once, few, many or a size class.

>few|TRBV4-3|TRBJ1-1|NA
TGCGCCAGCAGCCAAGATCCGGGAGTGTTGCCCCCGGAGACTTTCTTT
CASSQDPGVLPPETFF
>NA|TRBV21-1|TRBJ1-1|NA
TGTGCCAGCCCCAGAGAGCAGACAGGGGTGGCTTTCTTT
CASPREQTGVAFF
>NA|TRBV25-1|TRBJ1-1|TRBD1
TGTGCCACCTTGGTCTGCTTTGACAGGGGCCCAAACACTGAAGCTTTCTTT
CATLVCFDRGPNTEAFF
>NA|TRBV9|TRBJ2-2|TRBD2
TGTGCCAGCAGCATCGGGGGGGCAACCGGGGAGCTGTTTTTT
CASSIGGATGELFF
>NA|TRBV7-2|TRBJ2-7|NA
TGTGCCAGCAGCTTAGTCGGAGGCCGGGAGCAGTACTTC
CASSLVGGREQYF
>NA|TRBV2|TRBJ2-1|NA
TGTGCCAGCAGACCCGACAGATCCAACAATGAGCAGTTCTTC
CASRPDRSNNEQFF
>NA|TRBV13|TRBJ2-2|NA
TGTGCCAGCAGCCCACAAGGGGATGGGACCGGGGAGCTGTTTTTT
CASSPQGDGTGELFF
>once|TRBV7-8|TRBJ1-2|NA
TGTGCCAGCAGCCTTGGCTTGAGGACTTCTAACTATGGCTACACCTTC
CASSLGLRTSNYGYTF
>NA|TRBV13|TRBJ2-3|TRBD2
TGTGCCAGCAGCTACACTAGCGGGAGGGCCCCAGATACGCAGTATTTT
CASSYTSGRAPDTQYF
>few|TRBV29-1|TRBJ1-3|TRBD1
TGCAGCGTTGACGACAGGGCTGGAAACACCATATATTTT
CSVDDRAGNTIYF
>NA|TRBV7-9|TRBJ2-1|NA
TGTGCCAGCAGCCCTAGCAGAGCCGATTACAATGAGCAGTTCTTC
CASSPSRADYNEQFF
>NA|TRBV5-8|TRBJ2-1|NA
TGTGCCAGCAGCTTGTCGCGCATCCCGTACAATGAGCAGTTCTTC
CASSLSRIPYNEQFF
>NA|TRBV2|TRBJ2-7|NA
TGTGCCAGCAGCACCCAAGGGGACTCGTACGAGCAGTACTTC
CASSTQGDSYEQYF
>few|TRBV30|TRBJ2-3|NA
TGTGCCTGGAGTGTGGGAGGCACAGATACGCAGTATTTT
CAWSVGGTDTQYF
>NA|TRBV7-2|TRBJ1-6|TRBD1
TGTGCCAGCAGCTTAGGGACAGGGGGCGGGAGTTCACCCCTCCACTTT
CASSLGTGGGSSPLHF
>few|TRBV9|TRBJ2-1|TRBD1
TGTGCCAGCAGCCCGGGACAGCAGACCAACGATTACAATGAGCAGTTCTTC
CASSPGQQTNDYNEQFF
>NA|TRBV19|TRBJ1-1|NA
TGTGCCAGTAGTATATGGAGGAACACTGAAGCTTTCTTT
CASSIWRNTEAFF
>NA|TRBV7-3|TRBJ2-1|NA
TGTGCCAGCAGCTTAAGTGAAGGGGACAATGAGCAGTTCTTC
CASSLSEGDNEQFF
>NA|TRBV12-5|TRBJ1-3|NA
TGTGCTAGTGGTTTGACAGGGCTGAACATCATATATTTT
CASGLTGLNIIYF
>NA|TRBV27|TRBJ2-1|NA
TGTGCCAGCAGTTTGTCGGACAGCCATGAGCAGTTCTTC
CASSLSDSHEQFF
>once|TRBV11-1|TRBJ2-1|TRBD2
TGTGCCAGCAGCGGGGGGGAGGGAGGGAATGAGCAGTTCTTC
CASSGGEGGNEQFF
>NA|TRBV5-4|TRBJ1-1|NA
TGTGCCAGCAGCTTGGCGCAGGGGACTGAAGCTTTCTTT
CASSLAQGTEAFF
>NA|TRBV9|TRBJ1-1|NA
TGTGCCAGCAGCGGCCTTGACAGGAACACTGAAGCTTTCTTT
CASSGLDRNTEAFF
>NA|TRBV30|TRBJ1-6|TRBD1
TGTGCCTGGCCGGACAGGGGGATCTATAATTCACCCCTCCACTTT
CAWPDRGIYNSPLHF
>once|TRBV30|TRBJ1-3|TRBD1
TGTGCCTGGAGTGTGGGGAAGTCCCACGGGACAGTCTCTGGAAACACCATATATTTT
CAWSVGKSHGTVSGNTIYF
>NA|TRBV19|TRBJ2-5|TRBD2
TGTGCCAGTAGCCTGACTAGCGGGAAGGGACAAGAGACCCAGTACTTC
CASSLTSGKGQETQYF
>NA|TRBV4-3|TRBJ2-2|NA
TGCGCCAGCAGCCAAGGGAGGCGAGAAAACACCGGGGAGCTGTTTTTT
CASSQGRRENTGELFF
>NA|TRBV6-6|TRBJ1-4|TRBD1
TGTGCCAGCAGTTACGGACAGGACCCCGAAAAACTGTTTTTT
CASSYGQDPEKLFF
>NA|TRBV27|TRBJ2-7|TRBD2
TGTGCCAGCAGCTTACTAGCGGGAGGCGAGCAGTACTTC
CASSLLAGGEQYF
>NA|TRBV4-2|TRBJ2-2|NA
TGTGCCAGCAGCCAAGAAGGTGTCCGGGTCGGGGAGCTGTTTTTT
CASSQEGVRVGELFF
>NA|TRBV27|TRBJ2-1|NA
TGTGCCAGCAGTTTTTCCGGGTATGAGCAGTTCTTC
CASSFSGYEQFF
>few|TRBV27|TRBJ2-1|TRBD2
TGTGCCAGCAGTTCCCTACCAGCGGGAGGGCTCTACAATGAGCAGTTCTTC
CASSSLPAGGLYNEQFF
>NA|TRBV4-2|TRBJ2-7|TRBD1
TGTGCCAGCAGCCCGACAGGGGGAGACGAGCAGTACTTC
CASSPTGGDEQYF
>NA|TRBV27|TRBJ2-3|TRBD2
TGTGCCAGCAGTCTCGAAACTAGCGGGGGGTACCCAAGTAGCACAGATACGCAGTATTTT
CASSLETSGGYPSSTDTQYF